The 18 T cell receptor beta chains given below trace back to one sample, sequenced in a study of cytomegalovirus exposure and HLA in healthy donors. 60 Vbeta and 13 Jbeta primers were used in PCR. Repertoires were generated with immunoSEQ multiplex PCR, while TCRdb's copy carries only in-frame clones and drops some. The data show 150,000 to 200,000 clones, with approximately 81% seen just once and over 2.5% held by the top ten. The sequenced sample was PBMCs. The receptors were sampled from a man aged 25 to 40 in good health and CMV-seropositive.

V and J are TRBV7-6 and TRBJ1-1, with D tentatively TRBD1 (5 bases). The CDR3 has 15 residues. Per germline, CDR1 SGHVS and CDR2 FNYEAQ. V lost 0 bases and J lost 3, with 11 bases in between. The CDR3 region is CASSLAGVGDTEAFF. The CDR3 region has the DNA TGTGCCAGCAGCTTAGCAGGGGTAGGGGACACTGAAGCTTTCTTT. The whole variable domain, remainder taken from reference TRBV7-6 and TRBJ1-1, is GAGVSQSPRYKVTKRGQDVALRCDPISGHVSLYWYRQALGQGPEFLTYFNYEAQQDKSGLPNDRFSAERPEGSISTLTIQRTEQRDSAMYRCASSLAGVGDTEAFFGQGTRLTVV.

The chain links TRBV9 to TRBJ1-1; TRBD1 matches 9 bases. Germline CDR1 SGDLS, CDR2 YYNGEE. Germline trimming cut 3 bases from V and 3 bases from J; bases unmatched to any gene: 6. The CDR3 sequence is 15 residues long. The CDR3 DNA reads as TGTGCCAGCAGCGCCACAGGGGGCCTTTACACTGAAGCTTTCTTT. This translates into CASSATGGLYTEAFF.

J is TRBJ2-1 and V is TRBV10-3, with D unclear. The germline CDR1 and CDR2 sequences are ENHRY and SYGVKD. The CDR3 consists of 11 residues. V was clipped by 4 bases and J by 9 bases, with 7 bases between them. The CDR3 DNA follows: TGTGCCATCAGTGCGGGTTTTGAGCAGTTCTTC. This gives the protein CAISAGFEQFF.

The chain employs TRBV7-9 and TRBJ2-1; possible D gene TRBD2, 6 bases. The length of the CDR3 is 14 residues. Germline assignment: CDR1 SEHNR and CDR2 FQNEAQ (reference sequence). V shed 3 bases and J shed 4 bases, with 10 bases lying between them. The CDR3: CASSFSGKYNEQFF. As DNA, the CDR3 is TGTGCCAGCAGCTTTAGCGGAAAATACAATGAGCAGTTCTTC.

The V and J genes are TRBV30 and TRBJ1-1; 8 positions match TRBD1. The V segment lost 5 bases and the J segment 3 bases; nucleotides outside the gene matches: 11. The germline CDR1 and CDR2 sequences are GTSNPN and SVGIG (reference sequence). The CDR3 is made up of 15 amino acids. CDR3 bases: TGTGCCTGGCGCCTTCAGGGGGCGCAGGACACTGAAGCTTTCTTT. Its translation: CAWRLQGAQDTEAFF.

The chain uses TRBV7-3 and TRBJ2-2; no firm D call. V lost 4 bases and J lost 4, with 7 bases in between. CDR1 and CDR2 from the germline V gene are SGHTA and FQGTGA. The CDR3 contains 13 residues. CDR3 protein: CASSSFVTGELFF. CDR3 coding DNA: TGTGCCAGCAGCTCGTTTGTCACCGGGGAGCTGTTTTTT. Variable domain in full (rest from reference TRBV7-3 and TRBJ2-2): GAGVSQTPSNKVTEKGKYVELRCDPISGHTALYWYRQSLGQGPEFLIYFQGTGAADDSGLPNDRFFAVRPEGSVSTLKIQRTERGDSAVYLCASSSFVTGELFFGEGSRLTVL.

The chain uses TRBV7-2 and TRBJ1-2; 7 bases align to TRBD1. The CDR3 contains 12 residues. From germline, CDR1 is SGHTA and CDR2 FQGNSA. V was clipped by 5 bases and J by 7 bases; unmatched bases: 4. CDR3 sequence reads: CASSLQGSGYTF. CDR3 in DNA: TGTGCCAGCAGCCTACAGGGGAGTGGCTACACCTTC.

The chain is built from TRBV5-4 and TRBJ2-3; 13 positions agree with TRBD2. The CDR3 runs 20 residues. Germline-derived CDR1 and CDR2 are SGHNT and YYREEE (reference sequence). Trimming removed 2 bases from V and 4 bases from J; junction bases left unmatched: 16. The CDR3 loop is CASSLTAGRLAGGAPDTQYF. The CDR3 DNA sequence: TGTGCCAGCAGCTTAACTGCCGGGCGACTAGCGGGAGGAGCCCCAGATACGCAGTATTTT.

The chain carries TRBV11-3 and TRBJ2-1, with a weak D call TRBD1 (6 bases). From germline, CDR1 is SGHNT and CDR2 YENEEA. Trimming shortened V by 2 bases and J by 7 bases, and 15 bases separated the two germline ends. CDR3 length: 15 amino acids. DNA of the CDR3: TGTGCCAGCAGCTTACAGAACAGGGCAAGGAATGAGCAGTTCTTC. Translating gives CASSLQNRARNEQFF.

This clone was seen more than once but under ten times. V usage is TRBV6-5 and J usage is TRBJ2-1; 10 bases fit TRBD1. CDR1 and CDR2 (germline): MNHEY, SVGAGI. The J segment lost 6 bases and the V segment lost 6 bases, leaving 8 bases of the junction unmatched. This CDR3 spans 15 amino acids. The CDR3 DNA sequence: TGTGCCAGCAGCTTCGGGACAGGGGTGCGCAATGAGCAGTTCTTC. It is translated as CASSFGTGVRNEQFF.

The gene calls are TRBV1 and TRBJ1-2. TRBV1 is a pseudogene segment. The CDR3 is 17 amino acids. CDR3 amino acids: CTSSQTELTGANYGYTF. CDR3 DNA sequence: TGCACCAGCAGCCAAACCGAGTTGACGGGAGCTAACTATGGCTACACCTTC.

This sequence joins TRBV11-3 and TRBJ2-7, with D possibly TRBD1 on 6 matching bases. The CDR3 consists of 15 residues. The germline V and J ends were trimmed by 5 bases and 4 bases, with 18 bases remaining between them. Germline loops: CDR1 SGHNT, CDR2 YENEEA. The CDR3 loop reads CASSRPGHQLYEQYF. CDR3 sequence (DNA): TGTGCCAGCAGCCGTCCGGGACACCAGTTGTACGAGCAGTACTTC.

The gene calls are TRBV6-5 and TRBJ1-2; D perhaps matches TRBD1 (6 bases). V was pared by 6 bases and J by 3 bases, with 17 bases between. The CDR3 has 15 amino acids. Germline-derived CDR1 and CDR2 are MNHEY and SVGAGI. CDR3 sequence (DNA): TGTGCCAGCAGACCTACCCTCAGGGGATACTATGGCTACACCTTC. As protein: CASRPTLRGYYGYTF.

This chain links TRBV20-1 with TRBJ2-5, with D possibly being TRBD2 (5 bases). Trimming removed 7 bases at V and 9 bases at J, with 15 bases between. Germline CDR1 DFQATT, CDR2 SNEGSKA (reference sequence). The CDR3 runs to 11 residues. The CDR3: CSVSSPRSQYF. The CDR3 DNA follows: TGCAGTGTATCTAGCCCCAGGTCCCAGTACTTC.

The V and J genes are TRBV9 and TRBJ1-5; weak D call: TRBD1 (5 bases). The germline V gene encodes CDR1 SGDLS and CDR2 YYNGEE. This CDR3 is 14 amino acids long. V lost 0 bases and J 4 bases, leaving 8 bases between the germline ends. The CDR3 is CASSVGAGNQPQHF. CDR3 nucleotide sequence: TGTGCCAGCAGCGTAGGAGCAGGGAATCAGCCCCAGCATTTT.

The rearrangement joins TRBV28 to TRBJ1-2; D is ambiguous. V was trimmed by 4 bases and J by 5 bases, leaving 11 bases between them. This CDR3 has 13 residues. CDR1 is MDHEN, CDR2 SYDVKM, per germline. The CDR3 DNA sequence: TGTGCCAGCAGTTCATCGGGGTGGTATGGCTACACCTTC. Translation gives CASSSSGWYGYTF.

The chain is built from TRBV7-3 and TRBJ2-1; 11 bases line up with TRBD2. The V and J ends lost 3 bases and 4 bases, in that order; junction bases with no gene match: 8. This CDR3 is built from 17 residues. The germline V gene has CDR1 SGHTA and CDR2 FQGTGA. Written as DNA, the CDR3 is TGTGCCAGCAGCTTCAATAGCGGGAGGGGAATATACAATGAGCAGTTCTTC. Translation gives CASSFNSGRGIYNEQFF.

V usage is TRBV25-1 and J usage is TRBJ2-3, with no clear D. V shed 5 bases and J shed 5 bases, with 11 bases lying between them. The CDR3 spans 13 residues. Germline V gene data show CDR1 as MGHDK and CDR2 as SYGVNS. DNA for the CDR3: TGTGCCAGCAGTCCTGTGCTAGGAGATACGCAGTATTTT. Amino acid sequence: CASSPVLGDTQYF. The full variable domain, completed using reference TRBV25-1 and TRBJ2-3, is EADIYQTPRYLVIGTGKKITLECSQTMGHDKMYWYQQDPGMELHLIHYSYGVNSTEKGDLSSESTVSRIRTEHFPLTLESARPSHTSQYLCASSPVLGDTQYFGPGTRLTVL.